This T cell receptor beta chain was retrieved from a study of shared clonotypes between healthy human individuals. At the level of the study: A couple of women and a few men aged 18 to 49 served as donors.

The assay was run at deep level. TCRdb keeps only in-frame clones here, not all; method: immunoSEQ multiplex PCR. The data hold 600,000 to 800,000 clones, with 55% to 80% observed a single time. With regard to this clone: No antigen is known for it.

Study-level points and caveats: The authors expected sequencing depth to affect clonotype sharing among donors. Researchers sampled only blood; tissue repertoires likely differ.

This CDR3 has 15 amino acids. V lost 5 bases, J lost 7 bases, and 2 bases stayed unmatched. Germline loops: CDR1 SSHAT, CDR2 FNYEAQ (reference sequence). Sequenced material: memory CD4+ T cells sorted from blood. Subset of the sample: CD45RA-negative fraction. The source is a woman aged 25 to 39 in good health. The chain couples TRBV7-7 to TRBJ2-1, with TRBD2 matching 16 bases. CDR3 coding DNA: TGTGCCAGCAGCCAGGGACTAGCGGGAGGGAATGAGCAGTTCTTC. It encodes CASSQGLAGGNEQFF. Combining the CDR3 with reference TRBV7-7 and TRBJ2-1 gives the whole variable domain GAGVSQSPRYKVTKRGQDVTLRCDPISSHATLYWYQQALGQGPEFLTYFNYEAQPDKSGLPSDRFSAERPEGSISTLTIQRTEQRDSAMYRCASSQGLAGGNEQFFGPGTRLTVL.